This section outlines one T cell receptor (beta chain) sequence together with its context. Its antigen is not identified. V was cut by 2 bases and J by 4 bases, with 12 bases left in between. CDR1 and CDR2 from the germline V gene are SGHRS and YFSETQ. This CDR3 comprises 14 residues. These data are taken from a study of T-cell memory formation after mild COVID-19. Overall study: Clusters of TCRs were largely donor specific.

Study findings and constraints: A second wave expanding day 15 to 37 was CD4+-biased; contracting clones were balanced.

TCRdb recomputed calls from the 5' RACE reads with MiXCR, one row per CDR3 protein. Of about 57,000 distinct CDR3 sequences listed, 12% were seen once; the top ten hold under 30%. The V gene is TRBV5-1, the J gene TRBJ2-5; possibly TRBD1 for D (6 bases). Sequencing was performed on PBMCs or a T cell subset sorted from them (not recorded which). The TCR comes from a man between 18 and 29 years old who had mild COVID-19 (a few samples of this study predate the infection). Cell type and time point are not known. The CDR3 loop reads CASSLWGPGETQYF. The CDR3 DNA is TGCGCCAGCAGCTTATGGGGGCCCGGAGAGACCCAGTACTTC.